The 8 T cell receptor beta chains below come from one sample, sequenced in a study of T-cell reconstitution after alpha-beta-depleted transplantation in children. Using unique molecular identifiers, the investigators prepared the TCRbeta library. Each CDR3 protein is one row after TCRdb ran MiXCR on the PCR reads. Here the sample spans some 300,000 distinct CDR3 sequences, 10% being singletons. The starting material was PBMCs from the stem cell graft donor, obtained from the stem cell graft. These receptors originate from a human donor who donated a stem cell graft to a child with acute lymphoblastic leukemia.

This clonotype was counted between two and nine times. The chain employs TRBV7-9 and TRBJ2-7, with D perhaps TRBD1 (6 bases). This CDR3 contains 14 residues. Per germline, CDR1 SEHNR and CDR2 FQNEAQ (reference sequence). Trimming removed 5 bases at V and 3 bases at J, with 14 bases between. The CDR3 region has the DNA TGTGCCAGCAGCGCACAGGGATTCGACTACGAGCAGTACTTC. It encodes CASSAQGFDYEQYF.

This clonotype occurred a few times. The V and J genes are TRBV7-9 and TRBJ2-7, with 11 positions matching TRBD1. The CDR3 loop spans 17 amino acids. Germline V gives CDR1 SEHNR, CDR2 FQNEAQ (reference sequence). With 5 bases clipped from V and 5 bases from J, the junction kept 14 bases outside the gene matches. The CDR3 here is CASSPPRGRTGGDEQYF. DNA of the CDR3: TGTGCCAGCAGCCCACCTCGAGGTCGGACAGGGGGCGACGAGCAGTACTTC.

The chain combines TRBV7-6 with TRBJ1-5; TRBD1 matches 12 bases. J lost 6 bases, V lost 8 bases, and 2 bases had no gene match. The CDR3 has 13 amino acids. CDR1 and CDR2 (germline): SGHVS, FNYEAQ. The CDR3 here is CASGTGGSQPQHF. The CDR3, as DNA: TGTGCCAGCGGGACAGGGGGCTCTCAGCCCCAGCATTTT.

This clonotype appeared a few times. The chain is built from TRBV15 and TRBJ2-7; 8 bases fit TRBD1. Germline V lookup: CDR1 LNHNV, CDR2 YYDKDF (reference sequence). This CDR3 is 16 amino acids long. Trimming removed 0 bases from V and 2 bases from J; junction bases left unmatched: 6. The CDR3, as DNA: TGTGCCACCAGCAGAGATGGGACAGGCCGCACCTACGAGCAGTACTTC. Its protein product is CATSRDGTGRTYEQYF.

V is TRBV5-1 and J is TRBJ2-4; possible D gene TRBD2, 6 bases. With 2 bases removed from V and 3 bases from J, the gap between germline ends came to 15 bases. This CDR3 contains 16 residues. The germline CDR1 and CDR2 sequences are SGHRS and YFSETQ. The CDR3 protein is CASSLLAGIGKNIQYF. CDR3 in DNA: TGCGCCAGCAGCTTACTAGCAGGAATCGGCAAAAACATTCAGTACTTC. Using reference TRBV5-1 and TRBJ2-4 for the parts outside the CDR3, the full variable domain is KAGVTQTPRYLIKTRGQQVTLSCSPISGHRSVSWYQQTPGQGLQFLFEYFSETQRNKGNFPGRFSGRQFSNSRSEMNVSTLELGDSALYLCASSLLAGIGKNIQYFGAGTRLSVL.

The J gene is TRBJ1-5, the V gene TRBV20-1; TRBD1 might be the D (5 bases). The CDR3 is made up of 14 amino acids. Germline lookup yields CDR1 DFQATT and CDR2 SNEGSKA (reference sequence). With 3 bases removed from V and 2 bases from J, the gap between germline ends came to 11 bases. This CDR3 is CSASMGGGNQPQHF. The CDR3 DNA sequence: TGCAGTGCTAGTATGGGGGGGGGCAATCAGCCCCAGCATTTT.

This clonotype was observed a handful of times. The chain couples TRBV27 to TRBJ2-7; 9 nucleotides agree with TRBD1. V shed 8 bases and J 4 bases; nucleotides not matched to a gene: 3. This CDR3 is 12 amino acids long. Germline loops: CDR1 MNHEY, CDR2 SMNVEV (reference sequence). The CDR3 DNA follows: TGTGCCAGCGGACAGGGGCCTTACGAGCAGTACTTC. It yields the protein CASGQGPYEQYF.

This clonotype showed up just a few times. The rearrangement uses TRBV24-1 and TRBJ2-2; TRBD1 agrees at 7 bases. Germline CDR1 is KGHDR and CDR2 is SFDVKD. The V segment lost 7 bases and the J segment 3 bases; nucleotides outside the gene matches: 10. CDR3 length: 16 amino acids. CDR3 loop: CATRNAPGGDTGELFF. CDR3 coding DNA: TGTGCCACCAGAAATGCCCCAGGGGGTGACACCGGGGAGCTGTTTTTT.